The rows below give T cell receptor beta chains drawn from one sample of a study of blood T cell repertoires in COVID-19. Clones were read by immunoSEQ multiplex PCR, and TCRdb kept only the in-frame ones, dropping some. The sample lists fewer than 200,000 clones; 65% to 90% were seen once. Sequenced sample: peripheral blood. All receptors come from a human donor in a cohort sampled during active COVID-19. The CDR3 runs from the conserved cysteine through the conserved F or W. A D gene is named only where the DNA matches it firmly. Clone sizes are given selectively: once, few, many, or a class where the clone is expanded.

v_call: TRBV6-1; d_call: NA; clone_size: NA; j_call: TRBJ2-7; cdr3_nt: TGTGCCAGCAGTGAAGGCTCACTTCTCTACGAGCAGTACTTC; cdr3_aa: CASSEGSLLYEQYF
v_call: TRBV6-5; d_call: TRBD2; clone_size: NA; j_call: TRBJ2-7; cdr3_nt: TGTGCCAGTAAGGGGGCGGGAGGGAGCTCCTACGAGCAGTACTTC; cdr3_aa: CASKGAGGSSYEQYF
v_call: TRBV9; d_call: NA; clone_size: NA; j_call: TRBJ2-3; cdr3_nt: TGTGCCAGCAGCCGGTTCACAGATACGCAGTATTTT; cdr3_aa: CASSRFTDTQYF
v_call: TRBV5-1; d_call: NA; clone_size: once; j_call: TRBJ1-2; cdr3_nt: TGCGCCAGCAGCTTAGGGACATTCATCGATGGCTACACCTTC; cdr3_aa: CASSLGTFIDGYTF
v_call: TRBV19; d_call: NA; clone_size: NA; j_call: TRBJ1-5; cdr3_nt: TGTGCCAGTAGTCCCCTGACAGGCCAAGCCAATAATCAGCCCCAGCATTTT; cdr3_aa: CASSPLTGQANNQPQHF
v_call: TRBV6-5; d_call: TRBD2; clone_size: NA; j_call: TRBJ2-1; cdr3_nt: TGTGCCAGCAGTCAGAGCGGGGCTTACAATGAGCAGTTCTTC; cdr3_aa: CASSQSGAYNEQFF
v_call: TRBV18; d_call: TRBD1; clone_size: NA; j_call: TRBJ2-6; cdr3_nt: TGTGCCAGCTCACCCCTTGCAGGACAGGGGCGCTCTGGGGCCAACGTCCTGACTTTC; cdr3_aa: CASSPLAGQGRSGANVLTF
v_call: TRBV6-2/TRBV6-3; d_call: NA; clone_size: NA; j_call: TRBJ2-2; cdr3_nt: TGTGCCAGCAGTCACAGGGACACCTACACCGGGGAGCTGTTTTTT; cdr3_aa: CASSHRDTYTGELFF
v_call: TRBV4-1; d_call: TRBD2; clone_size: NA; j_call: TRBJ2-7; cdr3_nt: TGCGCCAGCAGCCAAGGTTGGGAGGGGTTGACCTACGAGCAGTACTTC; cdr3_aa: CASSQGWEGLTYEQYF
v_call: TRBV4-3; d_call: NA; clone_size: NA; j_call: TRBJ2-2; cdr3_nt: TGCGCCAGCAGCCAAGGGGGACTGCTTACCGGGGAGCTGTTTTTT; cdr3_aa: CASSQGGLLTGELFF
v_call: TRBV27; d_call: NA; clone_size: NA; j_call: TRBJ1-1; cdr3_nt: TGTGCCAGCAGTTCCCAGGGGTTGGGCACTGAAGCTTTCTTT; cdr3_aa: CASSSQGLGTEAFF
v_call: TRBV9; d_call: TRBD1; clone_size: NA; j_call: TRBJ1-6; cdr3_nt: TGTGCCAGCAGCGCTGCGACAGGGGGCGTAAATTCACCCCTCCACTTT; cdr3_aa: CASSAATGGVNSPLHF
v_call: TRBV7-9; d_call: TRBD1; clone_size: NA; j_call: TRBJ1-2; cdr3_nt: TGTGCCAGCAGCTCCCAGACAGGGGTAACTAGCGGCTACACCTTC; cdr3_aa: CASSSQTGVTSGYTF